This T cell receptor (beta chain) was sequenced during a study of siplizumab effects on memory and regulatory T cells. Study-level findings and limits: Apparently more diverse than memory cells, naive T cells also seemed major alloresponse contributors. Unstimulated subsets captured only a minor fraction of alloreactive clones.

Points on this clone: The antigen is undetermined.

Germline V lookup: CDR1 SGHNT, CDR2 YYREEE (reference sequence). CDR3 size: 18 residues. V lost 1 base and J 2 bases, leaving 19 bases between the germline ends. Using immunoSEQ multiplex PCR, the repertoire was profiled, and TCRdb retains in-frame clones only, with some absent. The table records some 100,000 clones, approximately 92% of them present only once. The V call is TRBV5-4, the J call TRBJ2-1; a possible D gene is TRBD2 (7 bases). Specimen: CD4+ T cells sorted from blood. The origin of this receptor is a human donor in good health. DNA of the CDR3: TGTGCCAGCAGCTTGACGGGGGGCGCGTCCCTAGCCTACAATGAGCAGTTCTTC. Translated: CASSLTGGASLAYNEQFF.